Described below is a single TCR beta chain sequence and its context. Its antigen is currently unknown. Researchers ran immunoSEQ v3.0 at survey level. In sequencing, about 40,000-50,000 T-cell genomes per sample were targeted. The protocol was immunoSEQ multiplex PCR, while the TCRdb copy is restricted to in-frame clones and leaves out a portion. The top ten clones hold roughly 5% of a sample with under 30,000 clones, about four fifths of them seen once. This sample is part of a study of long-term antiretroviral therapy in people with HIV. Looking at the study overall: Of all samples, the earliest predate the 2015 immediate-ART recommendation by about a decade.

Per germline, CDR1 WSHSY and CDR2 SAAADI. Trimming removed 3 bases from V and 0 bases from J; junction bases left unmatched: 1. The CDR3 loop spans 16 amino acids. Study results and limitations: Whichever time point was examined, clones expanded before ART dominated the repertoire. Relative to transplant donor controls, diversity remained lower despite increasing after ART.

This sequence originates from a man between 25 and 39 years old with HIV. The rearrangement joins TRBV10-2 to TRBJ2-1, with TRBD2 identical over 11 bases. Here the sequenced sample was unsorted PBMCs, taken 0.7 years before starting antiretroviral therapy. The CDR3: CASSEGLAGSYNEQFF. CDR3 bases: TGCGCCAGCAGTGAAGGACTAGCGGGCTCCTACAATGAGCAGTTCTTC.